These 19 T cell receptor beta chains were all obtained from the same sample, sequenced in a study of T cell repertoires in cytomegalovirus infection. TCRdb reprocessed the reads via MiXCR and lists one record per CDR3 protein. Among about 140,000 distinct CDR3 sequences, under 8.5% were seen once, and the ten largest hold roughly 18%. Sequencing was done on a sample of PBMCs. These receptors came from a human donor in good health (CMV status not recorded). Some clones in this sample may be carry-over from other donors' samples.

The J gene is TRBJ1-3, the V gene TRBV7-6; D is unclear. Trimming took 1 base from V and 0 from J, leaving 4 bases between them. CDR3 length equals 14 residues. The germline CDR1 and CDR2 sequences are SGHVS and FNYEAQ. CDR3 bases: TGTGCCAGCAGCTTAGGAGACTCTGGAAACACCATATATTTT. Its protein product is CASSLGDSGNTIYF.

This clonotype was counted a few times. The rearrangement links TRBV29-1 to TRBJ1-1; weak D call: TRBD1 (6 bases). Germline-derived CDR1 and CDR2 are SQVTM and ANQGSEA. The CDR3 extends over 12 amino acids. Deletions cut 0 bases from V and 11 bases from J, with 13 bases between. The CDR3 sequence: CSVEEGGQGAFF. CDR3 nucleotide sequence: TGCAGCGTTGAAGAAGGTGGGCAGGGGGCTTTCTTT. Full variable domain (missing parts from reference TRBV29-1 and TRBJ1-1): SAVISQKPSRDICQRGTSLTIQCQVDSQVTMMFWYRQQPGQSLTLIATANQGSEATYESGFVIDKFPISRPNLTFSTLTVSNMSPEDSSIYLCSVEEGGQGAFFGQGTRLTVV.

This clonotype was seen repeatedly, ten times or more. The chain is built from TRBV11-2 and TRBJ1-2; possible D gene TRBD1, 5 bases. With 5 bases removed from V and 3 bases from J, the gap between germline ends came to 16 bases. There are 15 residues in the CDR3. The V gene's germline CDR1 is SGHAT and CDR2 FQNNGV. The CDR3 spells CASSLPYDRDYGYTF. The CDR3 nucleotides read TGTGCCAGCAGCCTACCCTACGACAGAGACTATGGCTACACCTTC.

V gene TRBV6-1 combines with J gene TRBJ1-5, with TRBD1 as a possible D gene (6 bases). CDR1 MNHNS and CDR2 SASEGT come from the germline V gene. V shed 4 bases and J shed 2 bases, with 9 bases lying between them. This CDR3 has 14 amino acids. CDR3 region: CASSAEGGNQPQHF. DNA of the CDR3: TGTGCCAGCAGTGCTGAGGGGGGCAATCAGCCCCAGCATTTT.

This clonotype was seen more than once but under ten times. J is TRBJ2-2 and V is TRBV29-1; 7 bases map to TRBD1. The germline V gene has CDR1 SQVTM and CDR2 ANQGSEA. The trim removed 6 bases at V and 4 bases at J, leaving 14 bases unmatched. This CDR3 is built from 16 residues. The CDR3 here is CSVRLGQRRGTGELFF. The CDR3 bases are TGCAGCGTGAGGCTGGGACAGCGGCGAGGCACCGGGGAGCTGTTTTTT.

This clonotype turned up a few times. This rearrangement joins TRBV19 to TRBJ1-1; D is ambiguous. CDR3 length: 12 residues. CDR1 is LNHDA, CDR2 SQIVND, per germline (reference sequence). Trimming took 3 bases from V and 6 from J, leaving 8 bases between them. The CDR3 DNA follows: TGTGCCAGTAGTATGGGCGGAGCTGAAGCTTTCTTT. Translated: CASSMGGAEAFF.

In its sample, this clonotype was seen many times. The V and J genes are TRBV11-2 and TRBJ2-2; D unclear. The CDR3 loop spans 13 amino acids. The V gene lost 0 bases and the J gene lost 8 bases, with 7 bases spanning the gap. CDR1 is SGHAT, CDR2 FQNNGV, per germline. The CDR3 sequence is CASSLEWSGELFF. The CDR3 DNA reads TGTGCCAGCAGCTTAGAGTGGTCTGGGGAGCTGTTTTTT.

This clonotype was seen at least ten times. The chain has TRBV4-3 and TRBJ1-2; D is unclear. This CDR3 has 15 residues. Germline V gene lookup returns CDR1 LGHNA and CDR2 YSLEER. V was shortened by 0 bases and J by 7 bases, with 15 bases between the two germline ends. The CDR3 is CASSQELRSLGGYTF. As DNA, the CDR3 is TGCGCCAGCAGCCAAGAATTGAGGAGCTTAGGTGGCTACACCTTC.

This clonotype was observed many times. The genes are TRBV19 and TRBJ2-7, with D perhaps matching TRBD1 or TRBD2 (6 bases each). V was cut by 7 bases and J by 0 bases, with 16 bases left in between. The germline V gene encodes CDR1 LNHDA and CDR2 SQIVND (reference sequence). The CDR3 has 15 amino acids. CDR3 coding DNA: TGTGCCAGTAAAGTGCGGGACACAAGCTCCTACGAGCAGTACTTC. This gives the protein CASKVRDTSSYEQYF.

This clonotype was counted a few times. The rearrangement uses TRBV5-1 and TRBJ1-2, with 9 bases that match TRBD1. Per germline, CDR1 SGHRS and CDR2 YFSETQ. Losses at the gene ends were 6 bases for V and 4 bases for J; bases not matched to a gene: 10. This CDR3 has 15 amino acids. The CDR3, as DNA: TGCGCCAGCACGCCTAGAACAGGGGGCGGCTATGGCTACACCTTC. Protein product: CASTPRTGGGYGYTF. Full variable domain (outside the CDR3, taken from reference TRBV5-1 and TRBJ1-2): KAGVTQTPRYLIKTRGQQVTLSCSPISGHRSVSWYQQTPGQGLQFLFEYFSETQRNKGNFPGRFSGRQFSNSRSEMNVSTLELGDSALYLCASTPRTGGGYGYTFGSGTRLTVV.

This clonotype showed up just a few times. The V call is TRBV20-1, the J call TRBJ2-1, with 9 nucleotides matching TRBD2. CDR1 is DFQATT, CDR2 SNEGSKA, per germline (reference sequence). With 6 bases clipped from V and 2 bases from J, the junction kept 5 bases outside the gene matches. The CDR3 has 14 amino acids. The CDR3 loop reads CSAPRGGTYNEQFF. CDR3 in DNA: TGCAGTGCCCCGCGGGGGGGGACCTACAATGAGCAGTTCTTC.

This clonotype has ten or more counts. The rearrangement joins TRBV7-2 to TRBJ1-1; 12 bases line up with TRBD1. In germline, CDR1 is SGHTA, CDR2 FQGNSA. With 4 bases clipped from V and 10 bases from J, the junction kept 7 bases outside the gene matches. CDR3 length: 14 residues. For the CDR3, the DNA is TGTGCCAGCAGCTCCCCCGGGACAGGGGGCCCAGCTTTCTTT. Protein product: CASSSPGTGGPAFF.

The table lists this clonotype with many counts. This chain connects TRBV29-1 to TRBJ1-2, with TRBD1 as a possible D gene (5 bases). Germline CDR1 SQVTM, CDR2 ANQGSEA. CDR3 length: 15 residues. Trimming removed 1 base from V and 14 bases from J, with 26 bases in between. The CDR3 sequence is CSVEGGVAQGQHATF. CDR3 in DNA: TGCAGCGTTGAAGGGGGGGTCGCTCAGGGCCAACACGCGACCTTC.

This clonotype was observed many times. This chain connects TRBV6-4 to TRBJ2-1; 9 bases are a match to TRBD1. The ends lost 4 bases at V and 8 bases at J; junction bases unmatched: 0. CDR3 size: 12 residues. Germline values: CDR1 MRHNA, CDR2 SNTAGT. The CDR3 nucleotides read TGTGCCAGCAGTGGACAGGGGGATGAGCAGTTCTTC. The encoded protein is CASSGQGDEQFF.

This clonotype was observed many times. V usage is TRBV7-9 and J usage is TRBJ2-3, with a tentative D call TRBD1 (6 bases). The CDR3 consists of 17 residues. The V gene's germline CDR1 is SEHNR and CDR2 FQNEAQ (reference sequence). Trimming took 1 base from V and 3 from J, leaving 17 bases between them. The CDR3 DNA reads as TGTGCCAGCAGCTTAGGACGGAGACAGGCGAAGACAGATACGCAGTATTTT. Amino acid sequence: CASSLGRRQAKTDTQYF.

At least ten counts were recorded for this clonotype. V gene TRBV7-9 combines with J gene TRBJ1-2, with TRBD1 identical over 9 bases. The CDR3 consists of 19 residues. V lost 5 bases to trimming and J lost 0 bases; unmatched junction nucleotides: 16. Per germline, CDR1 SEHNR and CDR2 FQNEAQ (reference sequence). The CDR3 DNA follows: TGTGCCAGCAGCCCCAATCGTGGGACAGGGCGAGGAGCTAACTATGGCTACACCTTC. This gives the protein CASSPNRGTGRGANYGYTF.

This chain links TRBV5-6 with TRBJ1-2; 8 bases are shared with TRBD1. The CDR3 has 16 residues. Germline V lookup: CDR1 SGHDT, CDR2 YYEEEE. Losses at the gene ends were 0 bases for V and 2 bases for J; bases not matched to a gene: 6. The CDR3 loop reads CASSLANRQGNYGYTF. The CDR3 bases are TGTGCCAGCAGCTTGGCAAATCGACAGGGGAACTATGGCTACACCTTC.

This clonotype was detected many times. The rearrangement uses TRBV25-1 and TRBJ1-2; D is uncertain. CDR3 length: 13 residues. Between the trimmed V and J ends, which lost 7 bases and 4 bases, there was a span of 13 bases. The V gene's germline CDR1 is MGHDK and CDR2 SYGVNS. CDR3 region: CASTAGHSYGYTF. CDR3 DNA sequence: TGTGCCAGCACCGCGGGCCATAGCTATGGCTACACCTTC.

This clonotype has more than one count but fewer than ten. The chain recombines TRBV29-1 with TRBJ2-5; weak D call: TRBD2 (5 bases). This CDR3 has 13 amino acids. With 7 bases removed from V and 4 bases from J, the gap between germline ends came to 16 bases. In germline, CDR1 is SQVTM, CDR2 ANQGSEA. CDR3 region: CSGNRAAGETQYF. DNA for the CDR3: TGCAGCGGCAACCGGGCGGCGGGAGAGACCCAGTACTTC.